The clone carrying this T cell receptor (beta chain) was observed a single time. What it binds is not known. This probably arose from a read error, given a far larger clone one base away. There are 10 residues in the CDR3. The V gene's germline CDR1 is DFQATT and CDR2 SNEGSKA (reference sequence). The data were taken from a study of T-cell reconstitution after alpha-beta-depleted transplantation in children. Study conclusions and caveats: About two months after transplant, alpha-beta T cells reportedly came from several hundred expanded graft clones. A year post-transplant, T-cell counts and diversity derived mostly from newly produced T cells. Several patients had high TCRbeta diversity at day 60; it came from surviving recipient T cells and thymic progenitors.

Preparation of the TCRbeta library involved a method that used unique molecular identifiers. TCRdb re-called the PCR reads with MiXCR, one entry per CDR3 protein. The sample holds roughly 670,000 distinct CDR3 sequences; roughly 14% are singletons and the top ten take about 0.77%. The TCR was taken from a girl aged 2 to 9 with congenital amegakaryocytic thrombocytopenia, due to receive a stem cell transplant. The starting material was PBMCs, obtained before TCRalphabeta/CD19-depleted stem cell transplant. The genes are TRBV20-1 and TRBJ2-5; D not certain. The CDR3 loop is CSAREETRYF. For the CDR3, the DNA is TGCAGTGCTAGGGAAGAGACCCGGTACTTC.